This T cell receptor beta chain appears in the sequencing data of a study of blood T cell repertoires in COVID-19. Overall study: Whether acute or convalescent, the COVID-19 samples came from the United States, Italy and Spain. PBMCs, B-cell-depleted T cells, or T cells provided the cDNA or gDNA that made up the material.

This clone has ten or more counts. Germline-derived CDR1 and CDR2 are SGDLS and YYNGEE. V gave up 4 bases and J gave up 6 bases; unmatched junction bases: 11. This CDR3 comprises 15 residues. As handled by the study authors: It was from reference gene primer amplification that nucleated cell counts were estimated. Repertoires were generated with immunoSEQ multiplex PCR, while TCRdb's copy carries only in-frame clones and drops some. The V and J calls and clone size were taken over from that table, and D and trimming were inferred from the DNA. This sample yields about 97,000 clones, of which 85% to 90% are seen a single time; about 16% belongs to the top ten.

V gene TRBV9 combines with J gene TRBJ2-7; TRBD2 matches at 9 bases. Sample: peripheral blood. The TCR comes from a human donor in a cohort sampled during active COVID-19. CDR3 protein: CASSSREGLASEQYF. CDR3 nucleotide sequence: TGTGCCAGCAGCTCCCGTGAGGGACTAGCTAGCGAGCAGTACTTC.